This T cell receptor beta chain was sequenced during a study of blood T cell repertoires in COVID-19. Background on the study: PBMCs, B-cell-depleted T cells, or T cells were the source of the cDNA or gDNA that made up the material.

The CDR3 consists of 13 residues. Germline V gene sequence: CDR1 SGHKS, CDR2 YYEKEE (reference sequence). V was shortened by 2 bases and J by 2 bases, with 7 bases between the two germline ends. Generated by immunoSEQ multiplex PCR, the TCRdb table keeps only in-frame clones and is missing some. Of roughly 230,000 clones in the sample, 80% to 95% were seen once. Specimen: peripheral blood. The chain joins TRBV5-5 to TRBJ2-5; no clear D. The receptor's source is a man aged 30 to 39 with COVID-19, enrolled during active disease. The CDR3 coding sequence is TGTGCCAGCAGCTTTTTCTTTCAAGAGACCCAGTACTTC. This translates into CASSFFFQETQYF.